These 26 T cell receptor beta chains were all obtained from the same sample, sequenced in a study of T-cell memory formation after mild COVID-19. TCRdb passed the 5' RACE reads through MiXCR, listing each CDR3 protein once. In the table there are about 150,000 distinct CDR3 sequences, approximately 14% of which are singletons. Sequenced material: PBMCs or a T cell subset sorted from them (not recorded which). These receptors came from an adult woman who had mild COVID-19 (a few samples of this study predate the infection). Cell type and time point are not known.

This clonotype showed up many times. The chain has TRBV12-3 or TRBV12-4 and TRBJ2-7, with D uncertain. V was cut by 6 bases and J by 2 bases, with 5 bases left in between. This CDR3 has 11 amino acids. The CDR3 sequence: CASSPAYEQYF. The CDR3 DNA sequence: TGTGCCAGCAGCCCGGCCTACGAGCAGTACTTC.

V usage is TRBV12-3 or TRBV12-4 and J usage is TRBJ2-1; 7 nucleotides align to TRBD2. This CDR3 is 13 amino acids long. After removal of 6 bases from V and 6 bases from J, the junction contained 5 bases not matched to a gene. CDR3 sequence (DNA): TGTGCCAGCAGACAAGCGGGGTCCAATGAGCAGTTCTTC. Protein sequence: CASRQAGSNEQFF.

This clonotype was counted between two and nine times. The chain employs TRBV4-2 and TRBJ1-2; a weak D match, TRBD1 (5 bases). Germline V lookup: CDR1 LGHNA, CDR2 YNFKEQ. V was pared by 3 bases and J by 8 bases, with 22 bases between. The CDR3 has 16 amino acids. The DNA for the CDR3 is TGTGCCAGCAGCCAGATGGGGGGGAAGTGGAAAAACGGCTACACCTTC. It codes for CASSQMGGKWKNGYTF.

The rearrangement uses TRBV3-1 and TRBJ2-1, with 9 bases identical to TRBD2. The CDR3 runs 20 residues. Germline V CDR1 and CDR2: LGHDT, YNNKEL (reference sequence). V gave up 2 bases and J gave up 0 bases; unmatched junction bases: 14. The CDR3 DNA follows: TGTGCCAGCAGCCAAAGGTTTTGGCGGGGGGGCCTCCGCTCCTACAATGAGCAGTTCTTC. Translated, it gives CASSQRFWRGGLRSYNEQFF.

This clonotype was seen more than once but under ten times. The J gene is TRBJ2-7, the V gene TRBV4-1; D perhaps matches TRBD1 (6 bases). This CDR3 is built from 14 residues. Trimming pared 3 bases from V and 4 bases from J, leaving 13 bases between. In germline, CDR1 is MGHRA, CDR2 YSYEKL. CDR3 protein: CASSQGASLYEQYF. In nucleotides, the CDR3 is TGCGCCAGCAGCCAGGGGGCCTCATTGTACGAGCAGTACTTC.

This clonotype turned up a few times. This chain uses TRBV6-5 with TRBJ2-5, with TRBD2 matching over 10 bases. This CDR3 spans 14 amino acids. With 7 bases clipped from V and 7 bases from J, the junction kept 9 bases outside the gene matches. The V gene's germline CDR1 is MNHEY and CDR2 SVGAGI. The CDR3 sequence: CASNPAGGRGTQYF. The CDR3 DNA reads as TGTGCCAGCAACCCAGCGGGAGGGCGGGGGACCCAGTACTTC.

The chain combines TRBV12-3 or TRBV12-4 with TRBJ1-2; 9 nucleotides align to TRBD1. The CDR3 is made up of 13 amino acids. J gave up 3 bases and V 6 bases, and 2 bases lay outside the gene matches. For the CDR3, the DNA is TGTGCCAGCAGGGGACAGGGTCACTATGGCTACACCTTC. It specifies CASRGQGHYGYTF.

The chain employs TRBV25-1 and TRBJ2-5, with 7 nucleotides matching TRBD1. The V and J ends lost 4 bases and 7 bases, in that order; junction bases with no gene match: 9. The germline gives CDR1 MGHDK, CDR2 SYGVNS. The CDR3 has 14 residues. CDR3 loop: CASSAQGGAGTQYF. In DNA, the CDR3 is TGTGCCAGCAGTGCCCAAGGGGGCGCAGGGACCCAGTACTTC.

The genes are TRBV2 and TRBJ2-1, with 10 bases that match TRBD1. Germline V gene lookup returns CDR1 SNHLY and CDR2 FYNNEI. Losses at the gene ends were 2 bases for V and 7 bases for J; bases not matched to a gene: 8. The CDR3 consists of 16 residues. The CDR3 nucleotides read TGTGCCAGCAGTGAAAATCTCCCGGGACAGGGGAATGAGCAGTTCTTC. Translated, it gives CASSENLPGQGNEQFF.

The rearrangement joins TRBV7-9 to TRBJ2-1; 8 nucleotides align to TRBD2. Unmatched junction bases numbered 15, after V lost 5 bases and J lost 0 bases. The CDR3 contains 19 residues. The germline V gene has CDR1 SEHNR and CDR2 FQNEAQ (reference sequence). CDR3 residues: CASSAPRLALPLSYNEQFF. The CDR3 region has the DNA TGTGCCAGCAGCGCACCTAGACTAGCGCTTCCACTCTCCTACAATGAGCAGTTCTTC.

CDR3 region: CASRTFLTDTQYF. For the CDR3, the DNA is TGTGCCAGCCGCACATTTCTCACAGATACGCAGTATTTT. V gene TRBV27 combines with J gene TRBJ2-3; no firm D call. The germline V gene encodes CDR1 MNHEY and CDR2 SMNVEV (reference sequence). This CDR3 comprises 13 residues. Deletions cut 8 bases from V and 2 bases from J, with 11 bases between.

This clonotype has just a few counts. V gene TRBV24-1 combines with J gene TRBJ2-1; D uncertain. CDR3 size: 16 residues. Germline assignment: CDR1 KGHDR and CDR2 SFDVKD. V shed 5 bases and J shed 0 bases, with 13 bases lying between them. The CDR3 reads CATSAPGRGSYNEQFF. The CDR3 DNA sequence: TGTGCCACCAGTGCCCCCGGGCGCGGCTCCTACAATGAGCAGTTCTTC.

This clonotype was seen at least ten times. The chain links TRBV2 to TRBJ1-1; maybe TRBD1 (5 bases). The CDR3 contains 17 residues. V was clipped by 6 bases and J by 1 base, with 21 bases between them. Per the germline V gene, CDR1 is SNHLY and CDR2 is FYNNEI. CDR3 residues: CASSPVATDGANTEAFF. Written as DNA, the CDR3 is TGTGCCAGCAGCCCCGTAGCAACAGATGGGGCGAACACTGAAGCTTTCTTT.

This chain links TRBV25-1 with TRBJ2-1; D uncertain. Germline V gene sequence: CDR1 MGHDK, CDR2 SYGVNS. There are 13 residues in the CDR3. V lost 3 bases and J lost 6, with 9 bases in between. CDR3 region: CASSEPYLNEQFF. In DNA form, the CDR3 reads TGTGCCAGCAGTGAGCCCTACCTCAATGAGCAGTTCTTC.

The chain recombines TRBV2 with TRBJ2-3; D not certain. Germline CDR1 is SNHLY and CDR2 is FYNNEI. CDR3 length: 12 amino acids. Trimming cost V 9 bases and J 4 bases, with 11 bases left between them. As DNA, the CDR3 is TGTGCCAGAGGTGTCCGGGCAGATACGCAGTATTTT. It codes for CARGVRADTQYF.

CDR3 sequence: CASSYTGTSGRSYNEQFF. CDR3 sequence (DNA): TGTGCCAGCAGCTATACCGGGACTAGCGGGAGATCCTACAATGAGCAGTTCTTC. The rearrangement joins TRBV14 to TRBJ2-1; 14 bases fit TRBD2. The CDR3 consists of 18 residues. After removal of 5 bases from V and 1 base from J, the junction contained 7 bases not matched to a gene. The germline gives CDR1 SGHDN, CDR2 FVKESK. The full variable domain, its missing parts supplied by reference TRBV14 and TRBJ2-1, is EAGVTQFPSHSVIEKGQTVTLRCDPISGHDNLYWYRRVMGKEIKFLLHFVKESKQDESGMPNNRFLAERTGGTYSTLKVQPAELEDSGVYFCASSYTGTSGRSYNEQFFGPGTRLTVL.

The V call is TRBV27, the J call TRBJ2-7, with 10 bases aligning to TRBD2. The CDR3 has 15 residues. The J segment lost 3 bases and the V segment lost 4 bases, leaving 6 bases of the junction unmatched. Germline CDR1 is MNHEY and CDR2 is SMNVEV (reference sequence). The CDR3 loop is CASSSSGRGLYEQYF. CDR3 bases: TGTGCCAGCAGTTCCAGCGGGAGGGGCCTCTACGAGCAGTACTTC.

A few counts support this clonotype. This chain joins TRBV5-1 and TRBJ1-1; 7 nucleotides match TRBD1. The CDR3 sequence is 14 residues long. Germline CDR1 SGHRS, CDR2 YFSETQ. Trimming took 3 bases from V and 3 from J; bases not matched to a gene: 5. The CDR3 spells CASSWGQSYTEAFF. The CDR3 DNA reads TGCGCCAGCAGCTGGGGACAGTCTTACACTGAAGCTTTCTTT.

Worth noting for this clonotype: A read error may produce the germline difference seen at one junction end. This chain joins TRBV5-6 and TRBJ1-5; 7 bases match TRBD1. CDR1 is SGHDT, CDR2 YYEEEE, per germline. The CDR3 sequence is 14 residues long. The CDR3, as DNA: TGTGCCAGCAGCTGGAACAGGGGCAACCAGCCCCAGCATTTT. Amino acids: CASSWNRGNQPQHF.

In its sample, this clonotype was seen a few times. V and J are TRBV5-4 and TRBJ2-4, with D possibly called TRBD1 or TRBD2 (5 bases each). The V end was cut by 3 bases, the J end by 2 bases, with 15 bases between. This CDR3 comprises 16 residues. Germline-derived CDR1 and CDR2 are SGHNT and YYREEE (reference sequence). In nucleotides, the CDR3 is TGTGCCAGCAGCTCAGGGACCGACCGAACCAAAAACATTCAGTACTTC. It is translated as CASSSGTDRTKNIQYF.

This clonotype has a handful of counts. The rearrangement joins TRBV6-6 to TRBJ1-5; 7 bases line up with TRBD1. From germline, CDR1 is MNHNY and CDR2 SVGAGI (reference sequence). This CDR3 has 15 residues. The V segment lost 0 bases and the J segment 6 bases; nucleotides outside the gene matches: 5. DNA for the CDR3: TGTGCCAGCAGTTACTCGGACAGGTTGGGTCAGCCCCAGCATTTT. Its protein is CASSYSDRLGQPQHF.

This clonotype appeared many times. The chain links TRBV14 to TRBJ2-1; D remains ambiguous. V was trimmed by 0 bases and J by 3 bases, leaving 3 bases between them. The length of the CDR3 is 13 residues. Germline-derived CDR1 and CDR2 are SGHDN and FVKESK. This CDR3 is CASSQDSYNEQFF. In DNA form, the CDR3 reads TGTGCCAGCAGCCAAGACAGCTACAATGAGCAGTTCTTC.

The rearrangement links TRBV6-5 to TRBJ1-1, with 7 nucleotides matching TRBD1. The J segment lost 3 bases and the V segment lost 1 base, leaving 8 bases of the junction unmatched. CDR1 and CDR2 (germline): MNHEY, SVGAGI. The CDR3 consists of 16 residues. The CDR3 is CASSYLAGTEDTEAFF. The CDR3 bases are TGTGCCAGCAGTTACTTAGCCGGGACAGAGGACACTGAAGCTTTCTTT.

The chain carries TRBV12-3 or TRBV12-4 and TRBJ2-2; perhaps TRBD1 as D (6 bases). With 9 bases removed from V and 5 bases from J, the gap between germline ends came to 13 bases. The CDR3 length is 13 residues. The CDR3 region has the DNA TGTGCCAGTCAGGGGCGTCTTACCGGGGAGCTGTTTTTT. Its translation: CASQGRLTGELFF.

The rearrangement links TRBV14 to TRBJ2-2; D is unclear. The V end was cut by 4 bases, the J end by 6 bases, with 9 bases between. The CDR3 covers 13 residues. Germline-derived CDR1 and CDR2 are SGHDN and FVKESK. The CDR3: CASSPAGPGELFF. The CDR3 bases are TGTGCCAGCAGCCCTGCAGGACCCGGGGAGCTGTTTTTT.

The CDR3 spells CASSLEQGAANEKLFF. CDR3 DNA sequence: TGCGCCAGCAGCTTGGAACAGGGGGCGGCTAATGAAAAACTGTTTTTT. The chain uses TRBV5-1 and TRBJ1-4; TRBD1 aligns across 9 bases. The CDR3 contains 16 residues. Unmatched junction bases numbered 3, after V lost 0 bases and J lost 3 bases. Germline V gene data show CDR1 as SGHRS and CDR2 as YFSETQ. Based on the CDR3 plus reference TRBV5-1 and TRBJ1-4, the full variable domain is KAGVTQTPRYLIKTRGQQVTLSCSPISGHRSVSWYQQTPGQGLQFLFEYFSETQRNKGNFPGRFSGRQFSNSRSEMNVSTLELGDSALYLCASSLEQGAANEKLFFGSGTQLSVL.